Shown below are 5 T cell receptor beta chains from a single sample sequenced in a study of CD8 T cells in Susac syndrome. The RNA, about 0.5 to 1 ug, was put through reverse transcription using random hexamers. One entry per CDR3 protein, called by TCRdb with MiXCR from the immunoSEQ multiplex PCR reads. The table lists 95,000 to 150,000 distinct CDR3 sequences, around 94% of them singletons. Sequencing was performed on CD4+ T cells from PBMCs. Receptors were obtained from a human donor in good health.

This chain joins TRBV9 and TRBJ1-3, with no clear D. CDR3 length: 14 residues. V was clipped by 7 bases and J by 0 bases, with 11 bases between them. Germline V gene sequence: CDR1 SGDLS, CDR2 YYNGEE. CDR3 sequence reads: CASGSRSSGNTIYF. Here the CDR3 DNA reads TGTGCCAGCGGATCAAGGAGCTCTGGAAACACCATATATTTT.

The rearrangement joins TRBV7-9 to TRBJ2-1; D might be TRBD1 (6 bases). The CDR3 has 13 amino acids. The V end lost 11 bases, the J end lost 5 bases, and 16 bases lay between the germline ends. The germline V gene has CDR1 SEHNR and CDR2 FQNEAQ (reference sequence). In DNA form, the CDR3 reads TGTGCCTTAACAGGGTATCGGAACAATGAGCAGTTCTTC. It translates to CALTGYRNNEQFF.

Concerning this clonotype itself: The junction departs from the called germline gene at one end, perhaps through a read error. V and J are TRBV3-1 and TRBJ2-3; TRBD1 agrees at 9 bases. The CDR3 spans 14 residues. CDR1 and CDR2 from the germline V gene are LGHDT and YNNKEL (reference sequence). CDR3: CASSQGDRVDTHYF. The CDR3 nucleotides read TGTGCCAGCAGCCAAGGGGACAGGGTAGATACGCATTATTTT.

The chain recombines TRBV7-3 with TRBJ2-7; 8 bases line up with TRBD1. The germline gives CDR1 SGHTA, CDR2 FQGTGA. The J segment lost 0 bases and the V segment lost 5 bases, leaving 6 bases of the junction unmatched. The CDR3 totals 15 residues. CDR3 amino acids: CASSPGDRPSYEQYF. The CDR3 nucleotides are TGTGCCAGCAGCCCGGGGGACAGGCCCTCCTACGAGCAGTACTTC.

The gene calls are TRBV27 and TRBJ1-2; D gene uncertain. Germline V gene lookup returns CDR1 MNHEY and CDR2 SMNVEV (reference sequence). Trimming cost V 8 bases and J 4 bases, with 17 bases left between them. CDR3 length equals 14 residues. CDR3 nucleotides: TGTGCCAGCGCCCCACGGGCAGGAGGCTATGGCTACACCTTC. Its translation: CASAPRAGGYGYTF.